The entry that follows covers one T cell receptor beta chain sequence. Antigen specificity is unknown. The authors ran a second PCR of about 6 to 11 cycles using a sample-barcoded 5' primer and a J-beta primer mix. From the 5' RACE reads, TCRdb called clonotypes with MiXCR, one entry per CDR3 protein. This sample has around 1.5 million distinct CDR3 sequences, with almost 60% found just once. The source of the sample is a study of blood T cells in healthy people across ages. General observations from the study: More naive CD4+ cells and higher diversity were found in long-lived than in aged donors.

Researchers isolated at least 7 million PBMCs per sample. The clonotype was recovered from a man aged 18 to 30 in good health. Sample: blood.

The CDR3 protein is CASSLTQIQPQHF. CDR3 coding DNA: TGTGCCAGCAGCTTGACCCAGATACAGCCCCAGCATTTT. V is TRBV5-5 and J is TRBJ1-5; no reliable D call. V was shortened by 1 base and J by 7 bases, with 9 bases between the two germline ends. The CDR3 sequence is 13 residues long. The germline CDR1 and CDR2 sequences are SGHKS and YYEKEE (reference sequence).